This passage covers 15 T cell receptor beta chains from one sample sequenced in a study of T-cell reconstitution after alpha-beta-depleted transplantation in children. A library of TCRbeta sequences, prepared with unique molecular identifiers, was generated. TCRdb called the PCR reads again in MiXCR, with one record for every CDR3 protein. The table shows some 550,000 distinct CDR3 sequences, with 23% occurring only once. This sample comprised PBMCs, mostly from graft donor cells, obtained 360 days after TCRalphabeta/CD19-depleted stem cell transplant. These TCRs come from a boy in the first two years of life who had a stem cell transplant for acute myeloid leukemia, so the T cells may come from the graft donor.

This clonotype has ten or more counts. This chain connects TRBV19 to TRBJ1-1; D is undetermined. V was cut by 3 bases and J by 1 base, with 12 bases left in between. Germline-derived CDR1 and CDR2 are LNHDA and SQIVND (reference sequence). The CDR3 spans 15 residues. CDR3 protein: CASSISTTPNTEAFF. CDR3 sequence (DNA): TGTGCCAGTAGTATCTCGACCACACCGAACACTGAAGCTTTCTTT.

This clonotype was seen ten or more times. This chain links TRBV12-3 or TRBV12-4 with TRBJ1-1; the match to TRBD1 covers 8 bases. Unmatched junction bases numbered 1, after V lost 7 bases and J lost 3 bases. The CDR3 spans 12 residues. In nucleotides, the CDR3 is TGTGCCAGCACGGACAGGGACACTGAAGCTTTCTTT. Encoded protein: CASTDRDTEAFF.

The V gene is TRBV6-2 or TRBV6-3, the J gene TRBJ2-2; TRBD2 agrees at 10 bases. CDR1 MNHEY and CDR2 SVGEGT come from the germline V gene. CDR3 length equals 19 residues. V was pared by 5 bases and J by 4 bases, with 16 bases of the junction left unmatched. The CDR3 coding sequence is TGTGCCAGCAGTCAACTAGCGGGGAAATATGGCCGGAGCACCGGGGAGCTGTTTTTT. Residues: CASSQLAGKYGRSTGELFF.

The rearrangement joins TRBV12-3 or TRBV12-4 to TRBJ2-4, with 10 bases aligning to TRBD1. V gave up 6 bases and J gave up 6 bases; unmatched junction bases: 20. This CDR3 comprises 19 residues. The CDR3, as DNA: TGTGCCAGCAGCCCACGGTTGGACAGGGGGTGGATTGGGACAAACATTCAGTACTTC. Amino acids: CASSPRLDRGWIGTNIQYF.

This clonotype was observed a few times. For the CDR3, the DNA is TGCAGTGCTTACTTTACCCCGGGTTCCCTTCGGGGCTTCAGCTCCTACAATGAGCAGTTCTTC. Amino acids: CSAYFTPGSLRGFSSYNEQFF. The chain is built from TRBV20-1 and TRBJ2-1, with D perhaps assigned TRBD1 or TRBD2 (5 bases each). Deletions cut 5 bases from V and 0 bases from J, with 32 bases between. The CDR3 length is 21 residues. CDR1 and CDR2 (germline): DFQATT, SNEGSKA (reference sequence).

The CDR3 spells CASSETVSGLPGPELLLYGYTF. As DNA, the CDR3 is TGTGCCAGCAGTGAAACAGTCTCGGGGCTCCCGGGTCCAGAGCTTTTACTGTATGGCTACACCTTC. V usage is TRBV2 and J usage is TRBJ1-2; D might be TRBD1 (5 bases). The germline V and J ends were trimmed by 2 bases and 5 bases, with 36 bases remaining between them. The CDR3 consists of 22 residues. In germline, CDR1 is SNHLY, CDR2 FYNNEI.

This clonotype was observed a few times. The CDR3 sequence: CSARATFPEKGPYEQYV. The CDR3 nucleotides are TGCAGTGCTAGAGCGACCTTTCCCGAGAAAGGACCCTACGAGCAGTACGTC. This chain links TRBV20-1 with TRBJ2-7; no clear D. Per germline, CDR1 DFQATT and CDR2 SNEGSKA (reference sequence). The CDR3 covers 17 residues. Trimming shortened V by 1 base and J by 2 bases, and 21 bases separated the two germline ends.

This clonotype came up many times. The CDR3 sequence is CASSYAGTKAFF. The DNA of the CDR3 is TGTGCCAGCAGTTACGCCGGGACAAAAGCTTTCTTT. V usage is TRBV6-5 and J usage is TRBJ1-1; D might be TRBD1 (6 bases). The V gene's germline CDR1 is MNHEY and CDR2 SVGAGI. The CDR3 covers 12 residues. Trimming removed 2 bases at V and 9 bases at J, with 10 bases between.

The chain uses TRBV7-6 and TRBJ2-3; D call uncertain. This CDR3 comprises 15 residues. Germline loops: CDR1 SGHVS, CDR2 FNYEAQ. The germline V and J ends were trimmed by 6 bases and 2 bases, with 15 bases remaining between them. In DNA, the CDR3 is TGTGCCAGCAGGACCGGGCCCCCTTCCACAGATACGCAGTATTTT. It yields the protein CASRTGPPSTDTQYF. Using reference TRBV7-6 and TRBJ2-3 for the parts outside the CDR3, the full variable domain is GAGVSQSPRYKVTKRGQDVALRCDPISGHVSLYWYRQALGQGPEFLTYFNYEAQQDKSGLPNDRFSAERPEGSISTLTIQRTEQRDSAMYRCASRTGPPSTDTQYFGPGTRLTVL.

This clonotype was recorded once. This chain connects TRBV20-1 to TRBJ2-3; D is tentatively TRBD1 or TRBD2 (6 bases each). This CDR3 region has 14 residues. Germline-derived CDR1 and CDR2 are DFQATT and SNEGSKA (reference sequence). V gave up 5 bases and J gave up 2 bases, with 14 bases separating them. CDR3 bases: TGCAGTGCTCGGTCGGGGGCCCCCACAGATACGCAGTATTTT. Amino acids: CSARSGAPTDTQYF.

This clonotype occurred many times. J is TRBJ1-1 and V is TRBV5-1; 8 nucleotides align to TRBD1. Germline CDR1 is SGHRS and CDR2 is YFSETQ. Trimming at V came to 5 bases and at J to 1 base, leaving 4 bases not matched to a gene. The CDR3 runs to 14 residues. CDR3 nucleotide sequence: TGCGCCAGCAGTTTGACAGGGGCGAACACTGAAGCTTTCTTT. This codes for CASSLTGANTEAFF.

This clonotype appeared many times. The genes are TRBV5-1 and TRBJ1-1, with 8 bases aligning to TRBD1. The CDR3 length is 14 residues. From germline, CDR1 is SGHRS and CDR2 YFSETQ. With 4 bases clipped from V and 1 base from J, the junction kept 3 bases outside the gene matches. In DNA, the CDR3 is TGCGCCAGCAGCCCGACAGGGGCGAACACTGAAGCTTTCTTT. Protein: CASSPTGANTEAFF.

This chain uses TRBV7-2 with TRBJ2-7, with D possibly matching TRBD1 (6 bases). Germline V CDR1 and CDR2: SGHTA, FQGNSA. Trimming took 4 bases from V and 6 from J, leaving 16 bases between them. The CDR3 is 14 amino acids. The CDR3 nucleotides are TGTGCCAGCAGCTCCCAGGGGTATGAAGGCGAGCAGTACTTC. It specifies CASSSQGYEGEQYF.

The gene calls are TRBV20-1 and TRBJ2-5, with no clear D. This CDR3 has 15 amino acids. CDR1 is DFQATT, CDR2 SNEGSKA, per germline (reference sequence). V dropped 0 bases and J dropped 1 base, with 12 bases sitting between them. For the CDR3, the DNA is TGCAGTGCTAGAGAGGTAGTGGCTTTCCAAGAGACCCAGTACTTC. Encoded protein: CSAREVVAFQETQYF.

This clonotype has more than one count but fewer than ten. This chain joins TRBV20-1 and TRBJ2-5; perhaps D is TRBD1 or TRBD2 (6 bases each). The germline V gene has CDR1 DFQATT and CDR2 SNEGSKA (reference sequence). This CDR3 has 14 residues. Trimming shortened V by 4 bases and J by 2 bases, and 14 bases separated the two germline ends. The CDR3 sequence is CSAKGGLGQETQYF. The CDR3 region has the DNA TGCAGTGCTAAAGGGGGGCTAGGGCAAGAGACCCAGTACTTC.